This T cell receptor (beta chain) came from a study of blood T cells in healthy people across ages. CDR3 length: 21 amino acids. Trimming cost V 5 bases and J 2 bases, with 32 bases left between them. Per germline, CDR1 SGHAT and CDR2 FQNNGV. Per-sample PBMC isolation yielded at least 7 million cells. General study points: One million T cells yielded diversity estimates that were considered underestimates.

About this clonotype: The antigen remains undetermined.

A second PCR of 7 to 11 cycles used a sample-barcoded 5' primer and a J-beta primer mix. Each CDR3 protein gets one entry after TCRdb re-called the 5' RACE reads with MiXCR. The data show around 1.5 million distinct CDR3 sequences, roughly 60% seen once. The chain carries TRBV11-2 and TRBJ2-3; D is perhaps TRBD1 (6 bases). This clonotype was obtained from a man aged 18-30 years in good health. The sequenced sample consisted of blood. Here the CDR3 reads CASSDEWGQRGYAIYTDTQYF. Here the CDR3 DNA reads TGTGCCAGCAGCGACGAATGGGGCCAGAGGGGGTATGCTATTTACACAGATACGCAGTATTTT.